The clone carrying this T cell receptor beta chain was recorded at least ten times. Its specificity is not known. With a J-beta primer mix and a sample-barcoded 5' primer, a second PCR ran 7 to 11 cycles. Every sample returned 2.5 million or more CDR3-containing paired-end reads. TCRdb recomputed calls from the 5' RACE reads with MiXCR, one row per CDR3 protein. The table shows approximately 680,000 distinct CDR3 sequences, with about 30% occurring only once. Trimming at V came to 4 bases and at J to 3 bases, leaving 3 bases not matched to a gene. The V gene's germline CDR1 is MNHEY and CDR2 SMNVEV (reference sequence). The CDR3 loop spans 14 amino acids. Isolated per sample were at least 7 million PBMCs. The record originates from a study of blood T cells in healthy people across ages. Overall study results and limits: The study found more naive CD4+ cells and higher diversity in long-lived than aged donors. Age advanced and TCR beta diversity per million T cells fell, roughly linearly.

Sequenced sample: blood. The chain carries TRBV27 and TRBJ2-3, with TRBD2 identical over 8 bases. The sequence came from a woman of 80 years or more in good health. The CDR3 sequence: CASSSGGRTDTQYF. The CDR3 region has the DNA TGTGCCAGCAGTTCGGGGGGGCGTACAGATACGCAGTATTTT.